The clone carrying this TCR beta chain was seen repeatedly, ten times or more. Its antigen is as yet unknown. The sample is drawn from a study of CD8 T cells in ankylosing spondylitis. Study-level findings and limits: A CD8+ phenotype characterized the disease-linked clones, which were relatively rare in peripheral blood. A motif of under 10 highly homologous TCR beta variants was seen as apparently characteristic of ankylosing spondylitis blood. Significant enrichment of disease-linked clones was reported in matched ankylosing spondylitis synovial fluid. A number of the motif variants had already been described in reactive arthritis synovial fluid and blood.

The ends were cut back, 11 bases at V and 1 base at J, with 11 bases in the middle. The CDR3 is made up of 13 amino acids. In germline, CDR1 is SGHAT, CDR2 FQNNGV. 5'-RACE, quantitative and with molecular barcodes, yielded the TCR beta libraries. MiXCR, applied by TCRdb to the 5' RACE reads, yields one record per CDR3 protein. The top ten hold around 3.4% of the sample, which has around 490,000 distinct CDR3 sequences, over 4% seen once. The rearrangement joins TRBV11-2 to TRBJ2-2, with D perhaps matching TRBD2 (5 bases). The source of this sequence is a male donor with ankylosing spondylitis. Sequencing was performed on blood, either unsorted or a sorted T cell fraction (not recorded which). The CDR3 DNA reads TGTGCCGCCCAGGCGGGGAACACCGGGGAGCTGTTTTTT. Its protein is CAAQAGNTGELFF. Together with reference TRBV11-2 and TRBJ2-2, the CDR3 gives the full variable domain: EAGVAQSPRYKIIEKRQSVAFWCNPISGHATLYWYQQILGQGPKLLIQFQNNGVVDDSQLPKDRFSAERLKGVDSTLKIQPAKLEDSAVYLCAAQAGNTGELFFGEGSRLTVL.